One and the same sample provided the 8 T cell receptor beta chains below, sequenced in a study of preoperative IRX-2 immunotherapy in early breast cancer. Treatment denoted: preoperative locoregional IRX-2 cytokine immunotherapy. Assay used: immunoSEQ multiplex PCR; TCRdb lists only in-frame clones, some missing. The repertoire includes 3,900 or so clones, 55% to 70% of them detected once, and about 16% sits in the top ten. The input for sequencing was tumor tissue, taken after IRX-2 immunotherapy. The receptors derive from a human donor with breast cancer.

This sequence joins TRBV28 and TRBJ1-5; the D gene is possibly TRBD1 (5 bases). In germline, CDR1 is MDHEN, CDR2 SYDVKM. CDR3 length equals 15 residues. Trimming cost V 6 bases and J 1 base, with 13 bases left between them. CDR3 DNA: TGTGCCAGCAGCCCCGGGGGGTTAAGCAATCAGCCCCAGCATTTT. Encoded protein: CASSPGGLSNQPQHF.

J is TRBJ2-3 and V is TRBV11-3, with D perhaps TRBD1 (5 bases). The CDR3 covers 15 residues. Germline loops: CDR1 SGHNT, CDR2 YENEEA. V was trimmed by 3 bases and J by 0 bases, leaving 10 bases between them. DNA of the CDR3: TGTGCCAGCAGCTTCGGGCAGGGTAGCACAGATACGCAGTATTTT. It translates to CASSFGQGSTDTQYF.

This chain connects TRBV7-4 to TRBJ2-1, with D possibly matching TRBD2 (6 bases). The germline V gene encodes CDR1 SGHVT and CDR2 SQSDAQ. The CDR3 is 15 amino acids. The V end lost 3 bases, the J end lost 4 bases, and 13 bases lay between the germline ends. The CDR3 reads CASSLFLATYNEQFF. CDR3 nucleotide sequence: TGTGCCAGCAGCTTGTTCCTAGCGACGTACAATGAGCAGTTCTTC.

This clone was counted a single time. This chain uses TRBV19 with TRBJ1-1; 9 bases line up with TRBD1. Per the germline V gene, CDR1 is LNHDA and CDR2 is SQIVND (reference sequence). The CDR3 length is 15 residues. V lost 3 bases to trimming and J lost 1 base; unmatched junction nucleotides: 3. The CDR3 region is CASSIPDRGNTEAFF. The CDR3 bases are TGTGCCAGTAGTATCCCGGACAGGGGGAACACTGAAGCTTTCTTT.

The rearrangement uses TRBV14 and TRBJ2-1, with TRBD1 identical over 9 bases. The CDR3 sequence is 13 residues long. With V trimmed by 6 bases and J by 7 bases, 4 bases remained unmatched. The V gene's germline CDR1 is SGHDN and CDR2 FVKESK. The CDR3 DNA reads TGTGCCAGCAGTGGGACAGGGCTAAATGAGCAGTTCTTC. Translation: CASSGTGLNEQFF.

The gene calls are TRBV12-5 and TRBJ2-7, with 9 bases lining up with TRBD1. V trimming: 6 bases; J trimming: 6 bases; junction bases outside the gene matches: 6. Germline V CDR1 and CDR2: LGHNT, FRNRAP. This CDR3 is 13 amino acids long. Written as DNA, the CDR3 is TGTGCTAGTGGCCCCGGGACAGGGTTCGAGCAGTACTTC. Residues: CASGPGTGFEQYF.

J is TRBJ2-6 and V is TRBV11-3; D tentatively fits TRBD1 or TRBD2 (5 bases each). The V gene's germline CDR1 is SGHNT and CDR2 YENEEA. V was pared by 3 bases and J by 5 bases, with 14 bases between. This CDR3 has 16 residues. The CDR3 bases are TGTGCCAGCAGCTTCTTTATACGGGACCGGGCCAACGTCCTGACTTTC. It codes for CASSFFIRDRANVLTF.

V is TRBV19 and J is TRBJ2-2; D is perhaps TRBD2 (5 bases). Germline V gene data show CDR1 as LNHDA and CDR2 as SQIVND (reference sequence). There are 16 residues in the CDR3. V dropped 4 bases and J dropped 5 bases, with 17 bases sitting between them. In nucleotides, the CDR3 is TGTGCCAGTAGTACCCTAACCCTGCGACTAACCGGGGAGCTGTTTTTT. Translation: CASSTLTLRLTGELFF.